These 13 T cell receptor beta chains were all obtained from the same sample, sequenced in a study of CD8+CD57+ T cells in acquired aplastic anemia. CD8+CD57+ cell expansion, shown by flow cytometry, had occurred in the patients selected for sequencing. The template used for profiling TCR beta VDJ and CDR3 was genomic DNA. TCRdb re-called the reads with MiXCR, one entry per CDR3 protein. The sample contains fewer than 250,000 distinct CDR3 sequences, roughly 45% of which appear only once. Sequencing was performed on sorted CD4+, CD8+, or CD8+CD57+ T cells (not recorded which) from PBMCs. The origin of the receptors is a human donor with aplastic anemia.

The chain uses TRBV6-1 and TRBJ2-7; TRBD1 might be the D (6 bases). CDR1 and CDR2 from the germline V gene are MNHNS and SASEGT. The CDR3 length is 12 residues. V lost 4 bases, J lost 2 bases, and 6 bases lay in between. The CDR3 coding sequence is TGTGCCAGCAGTGGGACAGCCTACGAGCAGTACTTC. It yields the protein CASSGTAYEQYF.

This clonotype has a count of ten or more. The genes are TRBV2 and TRBJ2-6; D is undetermined. The CDR3 is 18 residues long. The V gene's germline CDR1 is SNHLY and CDR2 FYNNEI. The V and J ends lost 4 bases and 4 bases respectively, with 20 bases between them. CDR3 protein: CASSVVSPDRLGANVLTF. Here the CDR3 DNA reads TGTGCCAGCAGTGTCGTAAGCCCGGACCGGTTGGGGGCCAACGTCCTGACTTTC.

This clonotype was picked up many times. The chain combines TRBV6-5 with TRBJ1-2, with D possibly matching TRBD1 (6 bases). Per germline, CDR1 MNHEY and CDR2 SVGAGI. Trimming shortened V by 5 bases and J by 9 bases, and 19 bases separated the two germline ends. This CDR3 is built from 14 residues. CDR3 sequence: CASSSRDTVLRYTF. The CDR3 DNA is TGTGCCAGCAGTAGCCGGGACACGGTCCTCCGCTACACCTTC.

The V call is TRBV19, the J call TRBJ2-7; a possible D gene is TRBD1 (6 bases). Germline CDR1 and CDR2: LNHDA and SQIVND (reference sequence). V was pared by 4 bases and J by 3 bases, with 13 bases between. CDR3 size: 14 residues. This CDR3 reads CASSRTENFYEQYF. The CDR3, as DNA: TGTGCCAGTAGTAGGACAGAAAACTTCTACGAGCAGTACTTC.

This clonotype was seen repeatedly, ten times or more. This chain links TRBV29-1 with TRBJ2-4; weak D call: TRBD2 (5 bases). The CDR3 has 11 residues. Germline V gene data show CDR1 as SQVTM and CDR2 as ANQGSEA. V shed 8 bases and J shed 8 bases, with 13 bases lying between them. In DNA, the CDR3 is TGCAGCTTCAAATCGGGGTACATTCAGTACTTC. Its protein is CSFKSGYIQYF.

V is TRBV11-2 and J is TRBJ2-7; D might be TRBD2 (5 bases). Germline V lookup: CDR1 SGHAT, CDR2 FQNNGV. V dropped 5 bases and J dropped 9 bases, with 20 bases sitting between them. The CDR3 runs 14 residues. The CDR3 nucleotides are TGTGCCAGCAGCCAAGGCGGGCTGGGCGACGGGCAGTACTTC. Translated, it gives CASSQGGLGDGQYF.

The rearrangement uses TRBV20-1 and TRBJ2-2; no clear D. The CDR3 consists of 12 residues. V lost 2 bases to trimming and J lost 3 bases, with 4 bases between them. In germline, CDR1 is DFQATT, CDR2 SNEGSKA (reference sequence). DNA for the CDR3: TGCAGTGCTAGACGGGACACCGGGGAGCTGTTTTTT. As protein: CSARRDTGELFF.

This clonotype was recorded at least ten times. The chain carries TRBV6-5 and TRBJ1-2, with 9 positions matching TRBD1. Trimming at V came to 3 bases and at J to 11 bases, leaving 10 bases not matched to a gene. CDR1 and CDR2 from the germline V gene are MNHEY and SVGAGI. This CDR3 has 14 residues. The CDR3 nucleotides are TGTGCCAGCAGTTATGGGGACAGGGATGGACAGTACACCTTC. Translated, it gives CASSYGDRDGQYTF.

This clonotype was seen many times. The chain is built from TRBV20-1 and TRBJ1-1; 7 positions agree with TRBD1. The CDR3 length is 15 residues. V was pared by 0 bases and J by 3 bases, with 7 bases of the junction left unmatched. Per germline, CDR1 DFQATT and CDR2 SNEGSKA (reference sequence). Written as DNA, the CDR3 is TGCAGTGCTAGAGATCGAAGGGGACAGTACACTGAAGCTTTCTTT. This encodes CSARDRRGQYTEAFF.

The V and J genes are TRBV10-3 and TRBJ1-1; possibly TRBD1 for D (5 bases). The V and J ends lost 6 bases and 8 bases respectively, with 10 bases between them. Germline V gives CDR1 ENHRY, CDR2 SYGVKD. The CDR3 is made up of 11 amino acids. In DNA form, the CDR3 reads TGTGCCATCAGCGACCGGGGGGAAGCTTTCTTT. As protein: CAISDRGEAFF.

The genes are TRBV2 and TRBJ2-1, with 8 bases fitting TRBD2. V was pared by 6 bases and J by 12 bases, with 4 bases of the junction left unmatched. This CDR3 region has 11 residues. Per the germline V gene, CDR1 is SNHLY and CDR2 is FYNNEI. CDR3 amino acids: CASRSAGVQFF. CDR3 nucleotides: TGTGCCAGCAGGTCAGCGGGGGTGCAGTTCTTC.

V gene TRBV6-4 combines with J gene TRBJ1-2; D not resolved. Trimming stripped 5 bases from V and 8 bases from J, with 15 bases between. Germline V gene lookup returns CDR1 MRHNA and CDR2 SNTAGT. The length of the CDR3 is 13 residues. CDR3 amino acids: CASSPMTIRGYTF. DNA for the CDR3: TGTGCCAGCAGTCCGATGACAATTCGGGGCTACACCTTC.

This clonotype was seen ten or more times. The V gene is TRBV5-1, the J gene TRBJ1-1, with unresolved D. Germline V CDR1 and CDR2: SGHRS, YFSETQ. V shed 4 bases and J shed 0 bases, with 10 bases lying between them. This CDR3 comprises 14 residues. The CDR3 reads CASSQDGVNTEAFF. The CDR3 DNA reads as TGCGCCAGCAGCCAGGACGGTGTGAACACTGAAGCTTTCTTT.